The subject of this entry is one TCR beta chain. As yet, its antigen is unknown. The assay was immunoSEQ multiplex PCR, and TCRdb's table has in-frame clones only and misses some. Of 650,000 to 800,000 clones in the sample, approximately 90% were seen once. The data belong to a study of shared clonotypes between healthy human individuals. The study's findings and limits: In four donors, approximately 5% of naive CD4 clonotypes appeared in common. Non-shared clonotypes were found to have lower generation probabilities than the clonotypes that were shared by all four of the sorted-subset donors.

CD45RO-negative cells were positively selected for CCR7, leaving out terminally differentiated effector memory CD45RA+ cells. Sequenced sample: naive CD8+ T cells sorted from blood. The receptor was derived from a man aged 30 to 45 in good health.

This CDR3 reads CASSIWAGDSGELFF. The CDR3 bases are TGTGCCAGTAGTATTTGGGCGGGAGACTCCGGGGAGCTGTTTTTT. The rearrangement joins TRBV19 to TRBJ2-2; 7 nucleotides align to TRBD2. Trimming at V came to 3 bases and at J to 6 bases, leaving 7 bases not matched to a gene. The CDR3 totals 15 residues. Germline assignment: CDR1 LNHDA and CDR2 SQIVND (reference sequence).